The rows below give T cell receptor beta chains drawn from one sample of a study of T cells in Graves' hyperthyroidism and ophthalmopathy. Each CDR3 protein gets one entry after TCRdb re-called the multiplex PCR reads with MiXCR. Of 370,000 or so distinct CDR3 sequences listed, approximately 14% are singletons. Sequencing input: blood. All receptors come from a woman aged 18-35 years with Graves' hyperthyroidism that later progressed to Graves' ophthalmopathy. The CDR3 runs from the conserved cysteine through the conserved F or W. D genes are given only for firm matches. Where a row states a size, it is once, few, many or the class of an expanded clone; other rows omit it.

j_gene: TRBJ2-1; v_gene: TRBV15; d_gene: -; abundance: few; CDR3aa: CATSRDAGHQYEQFF; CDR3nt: TGTGCCACCAGCAGAGATGCGGGACACCAATACGAGCAGTTCTTC
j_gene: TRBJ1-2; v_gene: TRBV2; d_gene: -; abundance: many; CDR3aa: CASRGETGHLYGYTF; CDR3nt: TGTGCCAGCAGAGGCGAGACAGGCCACCTATACGGCTACACCTTC
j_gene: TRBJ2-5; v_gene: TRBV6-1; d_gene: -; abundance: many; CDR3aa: CASSPTGEETQYF; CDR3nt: TGTGCCAGCAGTCCGACCGGGGAAGAGACCCAGTACTTC
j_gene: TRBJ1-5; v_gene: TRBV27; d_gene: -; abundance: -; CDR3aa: CASRPALYSNQPQHF; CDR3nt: TGTGCCAGCAGACCGGCGCTATATAGCAATCAGCCCCAGCATTTT
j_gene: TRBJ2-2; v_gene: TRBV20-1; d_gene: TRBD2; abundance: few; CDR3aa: CSAPPPSGRNTGELFF; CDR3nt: TGCAGTGCTCCCCCCCCTAGCGGGAGAAACACCGGGGAGCTGTTTTTT
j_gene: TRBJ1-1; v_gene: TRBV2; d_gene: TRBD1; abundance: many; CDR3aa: CASRGQGRDTEAFF; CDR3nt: TGTGCCAGCAGAGGACAGGGGAGGGACACTGAAGCTTTCTTT
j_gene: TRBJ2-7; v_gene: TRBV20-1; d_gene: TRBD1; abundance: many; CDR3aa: CSASHRDSSYEQYF; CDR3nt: TGCAGTGCTAGCCACCGGGACAGCTCCTACGAGCAGTACTTC
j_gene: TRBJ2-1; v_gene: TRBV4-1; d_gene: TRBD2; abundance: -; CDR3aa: CASSQPTSGSYNEQFF; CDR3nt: TGCGCCAGCAGCCAACCTACTAGCGGGAGTTACAATGAGCAGTTCTTC
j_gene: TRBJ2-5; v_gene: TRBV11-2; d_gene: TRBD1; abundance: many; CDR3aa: CASSNGGTGGMRETQYF; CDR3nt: TGTGCCAGCAGCAATGGAGGGACAGGGGGCATGCGAGAGACCCAGTACTTC
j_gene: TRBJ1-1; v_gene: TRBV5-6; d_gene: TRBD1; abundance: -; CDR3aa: CASSTGTAPRQRAFF; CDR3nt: TGTGCCAGCAGCACAGGGACAGCACCTCGGCAGCGAGCTTTCTTT
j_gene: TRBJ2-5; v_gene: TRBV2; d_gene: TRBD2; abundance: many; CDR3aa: CASSPGTSGTLQETQYF; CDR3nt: TGTGCCAGCAGTCCAGGGACTAGCGGGACCTTACAAGAGACCCAGTACTTC
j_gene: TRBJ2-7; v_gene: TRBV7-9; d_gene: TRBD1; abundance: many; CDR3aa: CASRPQTGTSDEQYF; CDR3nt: TGTGCCAGCAGACCTCAGACAGGGACATCCGACGAGCAGTACTTC
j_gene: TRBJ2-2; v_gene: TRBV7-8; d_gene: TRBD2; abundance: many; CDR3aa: CASRSTSVGELFF; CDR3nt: TGTGCCAGCAGGTCGACTAGCGTCGGGGAGCTGTTTTTT
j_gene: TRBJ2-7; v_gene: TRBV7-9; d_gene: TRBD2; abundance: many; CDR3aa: CASSPQSGRSYEQYF; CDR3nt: TGTGCCAGCAGCCCGCAGAGCGGGAGATCCTACGAGCAGTACTTC
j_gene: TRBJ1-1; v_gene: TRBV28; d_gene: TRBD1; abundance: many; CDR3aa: CASSPRDRGPLKAFF; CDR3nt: TGTGCCAGCAGCCCGAGGGACAGGGGGCCCTTGAAAGCTTTCTTT
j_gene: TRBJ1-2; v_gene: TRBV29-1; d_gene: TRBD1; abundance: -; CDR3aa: CSVEGDRPVDYGYTF; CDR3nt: TGCAGCGTTGAAGGGGACAGGCCTGTCGACTATGGCTACACCTTC
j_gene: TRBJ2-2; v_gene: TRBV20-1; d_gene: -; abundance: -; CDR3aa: CSARDQLVGAGELFF; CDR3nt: TGCAGTGCTAGAGATCAACTAGTGGGAGCCGGGGAGCTGTTTTTT
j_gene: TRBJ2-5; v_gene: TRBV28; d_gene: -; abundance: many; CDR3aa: CASSPDLGGDQETQYF; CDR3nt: TGTGCCAGCAGTCCCGACCTTGGGGGAGACCAAGAGACCCAGTACTTC
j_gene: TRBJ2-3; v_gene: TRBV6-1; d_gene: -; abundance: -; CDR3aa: CASSQTGTGLDTQYF; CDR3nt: TGTGCCAGCAGTCAAACCGGGACCGGGCTAGATACGCAGTATTTT
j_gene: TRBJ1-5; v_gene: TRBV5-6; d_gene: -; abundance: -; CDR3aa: CASSLGPNNQPQHF; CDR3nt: TGTGCCAGCAGCTTGGGACCGAATAATCAGCCCCAGCATTTT
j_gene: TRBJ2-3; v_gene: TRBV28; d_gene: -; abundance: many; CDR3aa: CASRQSGPLQYF; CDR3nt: TGTGCCAGCAGGCAGTCGGGACCCCTGCAGTATTTT
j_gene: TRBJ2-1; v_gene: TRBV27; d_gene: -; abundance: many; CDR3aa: CASSYPSGRNEQFF; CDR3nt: TGTGCCAGCAGTTACCCCAGCGGGCGCAATGAGCAGTTCTTC
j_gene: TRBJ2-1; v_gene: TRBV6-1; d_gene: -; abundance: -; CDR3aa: CASSRGHGYNEQFF; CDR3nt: TGTGCCAGCAGCCGAGGACATGGTTACAATGAGCAGTTCTTC
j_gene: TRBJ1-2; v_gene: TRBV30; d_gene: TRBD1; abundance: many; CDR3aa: CAWSGTFRGPNYGYTF; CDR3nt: TGTGCCTGGAGTGGAACCTTCAGGGGGCCTAACTATGGCTACACCTTC
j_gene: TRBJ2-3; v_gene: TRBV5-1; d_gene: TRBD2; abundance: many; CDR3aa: CASSGGLAGFTDTQYF; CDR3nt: TGCGCCAGCAGCGGGGGACTAGCGGGTTTCACAGATACGCAGTATTTT
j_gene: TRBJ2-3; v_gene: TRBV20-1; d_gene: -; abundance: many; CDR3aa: CSARAPRKRNTDTQYF; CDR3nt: TGCAGTGCTAGAGCGCCTCGGAAGAGGAACACAGATACGCAGTATTTT
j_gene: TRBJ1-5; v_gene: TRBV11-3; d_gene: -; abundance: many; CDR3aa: CASSPNRPGSIQPQHF; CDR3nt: TGTGCCAGCAGCCCCAATAGGCCCGGATCGATTCAGCCCCAGCATTTT
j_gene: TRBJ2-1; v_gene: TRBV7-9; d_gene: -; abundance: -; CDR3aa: CASSSTAGSVNEQFF; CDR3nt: TGTGCCAGCAGCTCGACGGCGGGTTCGGTAAATGAGCAGTTCTTC
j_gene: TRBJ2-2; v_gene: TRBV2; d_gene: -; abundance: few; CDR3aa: CASRGMSTGELFF; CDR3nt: TGTGCCAGCCGCGGGATGTCCACCGGGGAGCTGTTTTTT
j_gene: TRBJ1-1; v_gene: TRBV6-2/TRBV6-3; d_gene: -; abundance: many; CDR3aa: CASSYRGNTEAFF; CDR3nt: TGTGCCAGCAGTTACCGAGGGAACACTGAAGCTTTCTTT
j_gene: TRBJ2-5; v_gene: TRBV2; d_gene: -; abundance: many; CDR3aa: CASSDSFARVYETQYF; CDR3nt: TGTGCCAGCAGTGATAGTTTCGCCAGGGTGTATGAGACCCAGTACTTC
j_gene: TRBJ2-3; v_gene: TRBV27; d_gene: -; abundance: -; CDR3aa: CASSPGLSTQYF; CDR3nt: TGTGCCAGCAGTCCCGGACTGAGTACGCAGTATTTT
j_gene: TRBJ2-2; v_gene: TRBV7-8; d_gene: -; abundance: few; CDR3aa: CASSFRREAVWASANTGELFF; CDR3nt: TGTGCCAGCAGCTTCCGGAGGGAAGCGGTGTGGGCTAGTGCGAACACCGGGGAGCTGTTTTTT
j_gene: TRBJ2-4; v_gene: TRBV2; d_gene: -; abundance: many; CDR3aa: CASIGVAKNIQYF; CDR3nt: TGTGCCAGCATCGGGGTCGCCAAAAACATTCAGTACTTC
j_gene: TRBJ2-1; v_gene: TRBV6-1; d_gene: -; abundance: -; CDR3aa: CASSQSGPGNNEQFF; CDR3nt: TGTGCCAGCAGTCAAAGCGGCCCCGGAAACAATGAGCAGTTCTTC
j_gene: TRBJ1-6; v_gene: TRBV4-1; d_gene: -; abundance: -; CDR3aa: CASSRDNGSPLHF; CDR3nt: TGCGCCAGCAGCCGAGACAACGGTTCACCCCTCCACTTT
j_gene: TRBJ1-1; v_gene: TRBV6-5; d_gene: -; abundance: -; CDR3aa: CASSYSSTEAFF; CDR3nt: TGTGCCAGCAGTTACTCGAGCACTGAAGCTTTCTTT
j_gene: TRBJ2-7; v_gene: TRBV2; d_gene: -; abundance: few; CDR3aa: CASSELGGLNEQYF; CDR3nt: TGTGCCAGCAGTGAACTGGGCGGGCTCAACGAGCAGTACTTC
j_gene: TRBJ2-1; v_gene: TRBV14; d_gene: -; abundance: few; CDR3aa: CASSQGDINNEQFF; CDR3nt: TGTGCCAGCAGCCAAGGGGACATAAACAATGAGCAGTTCTTC
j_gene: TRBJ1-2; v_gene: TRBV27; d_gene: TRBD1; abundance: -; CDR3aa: CASSLGVAGGYYGYTF; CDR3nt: TGTGCCAGCAGTTTGGGCGTCGCAGGGGGATACTATGGCTACACCTTC
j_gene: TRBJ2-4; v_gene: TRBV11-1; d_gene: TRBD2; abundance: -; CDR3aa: CASSRGGLAKNIQYF; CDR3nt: TGTGCCAGCAGCAGGGGAGGGTTAGCCAAAAACATTCAGTACTTC
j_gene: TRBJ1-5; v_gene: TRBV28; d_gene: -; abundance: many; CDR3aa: CASSLHYSNQPQHF; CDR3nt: TGTGCCAGCAGTCTTCATTATAGCAATCAGCCCCAGCATTTT
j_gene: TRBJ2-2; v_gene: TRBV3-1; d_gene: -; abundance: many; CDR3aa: CASIASFPGELFF; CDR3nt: TGTGCCAGCATCGCTAGCTTCCCCGGGGAGCTGTTTTTT
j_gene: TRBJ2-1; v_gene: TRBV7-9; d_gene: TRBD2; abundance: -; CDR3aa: CASTPAGASYNEQFF; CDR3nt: TGTGCCAGCACCCCAGCGGGAGCCTCCTACAATGAGCAGTTCTTC
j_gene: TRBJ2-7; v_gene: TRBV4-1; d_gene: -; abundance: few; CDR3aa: CASSQGDTRDEQYF; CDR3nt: TGCGCCAGCAGCCAGGGTGACACTAGGGACGAGCAGTACTTC
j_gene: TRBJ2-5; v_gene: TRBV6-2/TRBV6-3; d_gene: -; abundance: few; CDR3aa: CASSYSPATGGTQYF; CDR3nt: TGTGCCAGCAGTTACTCCCCGGCCACCGGGGGGACCCAGTACTTC
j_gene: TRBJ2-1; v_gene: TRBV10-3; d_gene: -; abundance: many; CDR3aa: CAISERQTGSYNEQFF; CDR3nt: TGTGCCATCAGTGAGAGGCAGACAGGCTCCTACAATGAGCAGTTCTTC
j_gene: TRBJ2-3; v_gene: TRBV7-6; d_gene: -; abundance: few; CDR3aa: CASSLDGGAVGTDTQYF; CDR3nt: TGTGCCAGCAGCTTAGATGGTGGAGCAGTGGGCACAGATACGCAGTATTTT
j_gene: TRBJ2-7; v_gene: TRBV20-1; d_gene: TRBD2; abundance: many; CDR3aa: CSAYTLAGGFAYEQYF; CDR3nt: TGCAGTGCTTATACCTTAGCGGGAGGTTTTGCCTACGAGCAGTACTTC
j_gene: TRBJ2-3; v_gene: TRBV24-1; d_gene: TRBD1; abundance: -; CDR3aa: CATSARTGRLADTQYF; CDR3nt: TGTGCCACCAGTGCCCGGACAGGGCGTTTGGCAGATACGCAGTATTTT
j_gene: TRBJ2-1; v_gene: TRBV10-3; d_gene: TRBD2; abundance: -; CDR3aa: CAISGVAGGPGEQFF; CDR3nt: TGTGCCATCAGTGGCGTAGCGGGAGGGCCGGGTGAGCAGTTCTTC
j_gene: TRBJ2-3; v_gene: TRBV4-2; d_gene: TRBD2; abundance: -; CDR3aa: CASSQAPSGRGSDTQYF; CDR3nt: TGTGCCAGCAGCCAAGCGCCTAGCGGGAGGGGGTCAGATACGCAGTATTTT
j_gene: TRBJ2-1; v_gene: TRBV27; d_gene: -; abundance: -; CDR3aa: CVSSSGWGDGVALDEQFF; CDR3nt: TGTGTCAGCAGCTCGGGGTGGGGGGATGGAGTAGCCCTGGATGAGCAGTTCTTC
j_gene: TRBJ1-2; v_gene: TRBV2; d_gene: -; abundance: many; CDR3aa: CASGSYGYTF; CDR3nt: TGTGCCAGCGGAAGCTATGGCTACACCTTC
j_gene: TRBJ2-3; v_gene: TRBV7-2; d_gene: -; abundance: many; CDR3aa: CASSWTAGDTQYF; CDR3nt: TGTGCCAGCAGTTGGACGGCTGGAGATACGCAGTATTTT
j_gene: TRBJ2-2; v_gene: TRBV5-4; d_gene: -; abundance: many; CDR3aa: CASSFGGPNTGELFF; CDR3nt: TGTGCCAGCAGCTTCGGAGGGCCTAACACCGGGGAGCTGTTTTTT
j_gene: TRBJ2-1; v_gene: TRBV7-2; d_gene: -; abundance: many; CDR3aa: CASSQGQSHEQFF; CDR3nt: TGTGCCAGCAGCCAAGGACAGTCACATGAGCAGTTCTTC